This entry describes one T cell receptor beta chain. From germline, CDR1 is MNHEY and CDR2 SMNVEV (reference sequence). The CDR3 spans 13 residues. V was shortened by 3 bases and J by 1 base, with 4 bases between the two germline ends. PCR used 60 Vbeta primers and 13 Jbeta primers. Sequenced by immunoSEQ multiplex PCR; TCRdb stores in-frame clones only, minus some. The sample totals about 48,000 clones; its top ten clones hold 2.1%. This sample was taken from a study of cytomegalovirus exposure and HLA in healthy donors. Sequencing was carried out using PBMCs. V and J are TRBV27 and TRBJ1-5, with D hard to call. This TCR came from a middle-aged woman in good health and CMV-seronegative. CDR3 sequence: CASSLGSNQPQHF. CDR3 bases: TGTGCCAGCAGTTTGGGCAGCAATCAGCCCCAGCATTTT.